This TCR beta chain was obtained from a study of spatial heterogeneity in lung cancer. Background on the study: Tumor regions showed TCR transcript counts that correlated strongly with a T cell module score from matched bulk RNA-seq.

The germline V gene has CDR1 ENHRY and CDR2 SYGVKD. The CDR3 is made up of 13 amino acids. Trimming removed 4 bases at V and 2 bases at J, with 9 bases between. General study results and limits: Tracking of tumor mutation counts was seen in expanded intratumoral alpha and beta TCR counts. Estimation of coverage gave values of around 7% for alpha and about 14% for beta chains in tumor T cells.

A single record per CDR3 protein comes from TCRdb applying MiXCR to the 5' RACE reads. The repertoire holds approximately 94,000 distinct CDR3 sequences, around 4.8% seen once, with around 21% in the top ten. Regarding time point: sample taken at primary tumor resection. A few counts support this clonotype. The antigen remains unidentified. V and J are TRBV10-3 and TRBJ2-7; tentatively, D is TRBD1 (6 bases). The sequence was collected from a male donor with early-stage non-small cell lung cancer. The sequencing used lung tumor tissue, collected at surgery. DNA of the CDR3: TGTGCCATCAGTGTGGGGGCGGCCTACGAGCAGTACTTC. Its protein product is CAISVGAAYEQYF.